Listed below are T cell receptor beta chains from one sample, sequenced in a study of cytomegalovirus exposure and HLA in healthy donors. The data were produced by immunoSEQ multiplex PCR, yet TCRdb's version contains in-frame clones alone and is incomplete. The sample contains some 130,000 clones, about 72% of which appear only once. The sequenced sample was PBMCs. These receptors originate from a female donor in good health and CMV-seronegative. The CDR3 runs from the conserved cysteine through the conserved F or W. A D gene is named only where the DNA matches it firmly. Rows give clone size only sometimes, using once, few, many, or a class for an expanded clone.

j_gene	v_gene	d_gene	abundance	CDR3aa	CDR3nt
TRBJ2-1	TRBV2	TRBD2	.	CASSSPSGRGNEQFF	TGTGCCAGCAGTTCCCCTAGCGGGAGGGGGAATGAGCAGTTCTTC
TRBJ1-5	TRBV6-6	.	.	CASSHGQIAQPQHF	TGTGCCAGCAGCCACGGACAGATCGCTCAGCCCCAGCATTTT
TRBJ2-3	TRBV6-1	.	.	CASSEVAGVEDTQYF	TGTGCCAGCAGTGAAGTGGCAGGGGTCGAAGATACGCAGTATTTT
TRBJ2-7	TRBV4-2	.	.	CASSQDILAVSSYEQYF	TGTGCCAGCAGCCAAGATATACTAGCTGTTAGCTCCTACGAGCAGTACTTC
TRBJ1-1	TRBV13	.	.	CASSLGLGGSTEAFF	TGTGCCAGCAGCTTAGGCCTCGGGGGGAGCACTGAAGCTTTCTTT
TRBJ2-1	TRBV10-3	.	few	CAITGGPSGNEQFF	TGTGCCATCACCGGAGGGCCTTCTGGCAATGAGCAGTTCTTC
TRBJ1-1	TRBV28	TRBD1	few	CASSTRQGNTEAFF	TGTGCCAGCAGTACCCGACAGGGGAACACTGAAGCTTTCTTT
TRBJ1-4	TRBV4-2	.	once	CASSENRQANNEKLFF	TGTGCCAGCAGCGAAAATCGACAGGCCAATAATGAAAAACTGTTTTTT
TRBJ2-7	TRBV27	TRBD1	few	CASSPDRGSEQYF	TGTGCCAGCAGTCCAGACAGGGGGAGCGAGCAGTACTTC
TRBJ2-7	TRBV10-3	.	.	CAIRDTASSYEQYF	TGTGCCATCAGAGATACAGCAAGCTCCTACGAGCAGTACTTC
TRBJ2-5	TRBV15	TRBD1	.	CATSRGQGAEEQYF	TGTGCCACCAGCAGAGGTCAGGGGGCGGAAGAGCAGTACTTC
TRBJ1-2	TRBV29-1	TRBD1	.	CSARTGNGYTF	TGCAGCGCTCGGACAGGGAATGGCTACACCTTC
TRBJ1-4	TRBV7-2	.	.	CASSRGANEKLFF	TGTGCCTCCTCAAGGGGTGCCAATGAAAAACTGTTTTTT
TRBJ2-7	TRBV6-6	TRBD1	few	CASSRQGRSYEQYF	TGTGCCAGCAGCCGACAGGGTAGATCCTACGAGCAGTACTTC
TRBJ2-1	TRBV7-3	.	.	CASSYLGGTNNEQFF	TGTGCCAGCAGCTACCTGGGAGGGACAAACAATGAGCAGTTCTTC
TRBJ2-2	TRBV28	TRBD2	.	CASSFSLGRATGELFF	TGTGCCAGCAGTTTCAGCTTGGGGAGGGCCACCGGGGAGCTGTTTTTT